This T cell receptor beta chain emerged from a study of spatial heterogeneity in lung cancer (dated by TCRdb to about 2019). For the wider study: More beta-chain than alpha-chain transcripts were consistently detected, likely reflecting higher beta-chain transcript abundance. In the raw uncorrected reads, each unique combination of TCR and UMI appeared on average more than ten times. The study quantitatively compared TCR alpha and beta repertoires across multiple tumor regions, matched nontumor lung and blood in non-small cell lung cancer. The study linked features of the TCR repertoire to counts of nonsynonymous mutations, which were determined by whole-exome sequencing of tumor tissue. Both alpha and beta chains were TCR-sequenced in 200 or so tumor regions, approximately 68 matched nontumor lung samples and 45 to 60 PBMC samples obtained at surgery.

There are many counts of this clonotype. The specificity of this receptor is unknown. Per-base quality was not reported, and no clone a single base away is much larger than it. The sample's time point label is to be understood as: sample taken at primary tumor resection. Whole RNA extracted from tumor and nontumor lung tissue, or from cryopreserved PBMC samples, was used for TCR sequencing without cell sorting. Donors were around 71 patients with early-stage, untreated non-small cell lung cancer from the lung TRACERx cohort. Only patients with enough RNA available from two or more tumor regions were chosen for TCR sequencing. Receptor libraries were prepared by 5' RACE. Sequencing instrument: NextSeq 500. To allow correction of PCR and sequencing errors, the TCR library protocol tagged every TCR cDNA molecule with a unique molecular identifier. As for the original processing: Decombinator tools were used for TCR identification, UMI-based error correction and CDR3 extraction. TCRs above a frequency of 2 per 1,000, corresponding to the top 1% of the tumor frequency distribution, were defined as expanded. Renyi diversity was calculated using the R vegan package after each repertoire was subsampled 100 times to 5,000 TCRs. CDR3 similarity networks were constructed using string-kernel similarity of amino acid triplets, with links drawn between CDR3s whose pairwise similarity was above 0.82. Starting from the raw public reads, TCRdb applied fastp trimming at Q25, assembled clones with MiXCR and retained in-frame beta chains. Every distinct CDR3 protein forms one entry, paired with its most common genes and DNA. What appears here as the V and J calls and clone size reflects TCRdb's work, not the paper's. The sample table records 15,000 to 20,000 distinct CDR3 sequences; 20% to 25% of these occur just once. Over 15% of the sample is held by the ten biggest clonotypes.

In the germline V gene (reference sequence), CDR1 corresponds to LNHDA and CDR2 to SQIVND. The CDR3 starts with the cysteine, ends with the phenylalanine, and has 16 residues. Only CDR3 DNA remains: 48 bases, in frame from the first base. Compared with germline, V lacks 5 bases and J lacks 4 bases; bases without a gene match: 11. The research as a whole found: Ubiquitous expanded tumor TCRs were found in blood more often at tumor resection than at routine follow-up. Confirming at a functional level the hypothesis that regional TCRs recognize regional mutations was considered to require additional single-cell paired TCR alpha and beta sequencing.

The TCR comes from a female donor with early-stage non-small cell lung cancer. The sequence is built from TRBV19 and TRBJ1-2, with 9 central nucleotides matching TRBD1. The sequencing used PBMCs, collected at surgery. The bases read TGTGCCAGTAGTCCCCTTCGAGGGGACAGGGTCTATGGCTACACCTTC. It translates as CASSPLRGDRVYGYTF.